This T cell receptor (beta chain) was captured in a study of blood T cell repertoires in COVID-19 (dated by TCRdb to 2019 to 2021). Describing the broader study: Collaborator samples came from the United States, Italy and Spain and covered acute and convalescent phases of COVID-19. A de-identified subject ID, COVID-19 status, age in years and sex were almost always included in the sample metadata. The repertoires were released in a freely available public database intended as a resource for research on the immune response to SARS-CoV-2. The material from the prospective study consisted of cDNA or gDNA derived from T cells, B-cell-depleted T cells, or PBMCs. Where HLA class I and class II types were available, the types were taken from metadata supplied by the sample provider, not from assay-based typing. Deeply sampled blood TCRbeta repertoires from subjects exposed to, actively infected with, or recovered from COVID-19 were included in the dataset. Samples came from the ongoing ImmuneRACE study (first 160 participants) plus 1,254 subjects from 6 global collaborators. Points the paper makes about the study in general: How much clinical and demographic metadata was included differed by source and by participant, and the metadata was provided uncurated.

In this sample, this clone turned up once. Its cognate antigen has yet to be identified. There are no base qualities to consult, and no much larger clone falls within one base. TCRbeta CDR3 regions were amplified from genomic DNA by means of the immunoSEQ Assay, a bias-controlled multiplex PCR. Turning to the authors' computational methods: Nucleated cell counts per sample were estimated from amplification of reference gene primers within the assay. To quantify the absolute abundance of each unique TCRbeta CDR3 rearrangement, sequence reads were collapsed and filtered. For each sample, productive Simpson clonality was calculated by taking the square root of Simpson's diversity index across productive rearrangements. TCRdb took this table from immuneACCESS and kept in-frame rearrangements with V and J called. Such tables lack part of the clones; where checked against another copy, unresolved V genes explain under half of the gap, and the rest is unexplained. The V and J calls and clone size are taken from that table; D and trimming were inferred from the DNA. A total of 150,000 to 200,000 clones appear in this sample, roughly 90% of them only once. The biggest ten clones account for about 18% of the sample.

Each collaborating institution followed its own protocols to collect whole blood in K2EDTA tubes. Collaborator samples were shipped for TCRbeta analysis as frozen whole blood, isolated PBMCs, or DNA extracted from either sample type. Trimmed from V: 3 bases; trimmed from J: 2 bases; junction bases lacking a gene match: 2. The CDR3, cysteine through phenylalanine, is 16 amino acids long. This entry keeps only the CDR3 DNA: 48 bases, framed from base 1. In the germline V gene, CDR1 corresponds to MGHRA and CDR2 to YSYEKL. Sample: peripheral blood. The TCR originated in a man between 60 and 75 years old with active or convalescent COVID-19. The chain is assembled from TRBV4-1 and TRBJ2-6, and 9 junction bases match TRBD1. The CDR3 region reads CASSQTGGTGANVLTF. The base sequence is TGCGCCAGCAGCCAGACAGGGGGTACTGGGGCCAACGTCCTGACTTTC.